What follows are 22 T cell receptor beta chains derived from one specimen sequenced in a study of HIV-infected patients and healthy controls. Antiretroviral therapy had run roughly three months, about 14 weeks, before follow-up blood collection. No cell fractionation was done, so the repertoire covers all unsorted peripheral blood T cells. cDNA was made from 500 ng RNA using alpha and beta constant primers. Separate chain-specific third strand synthesis with multiplexing indices produced the alpha and beta libraries. TCRdb re-called the 5' RACE reads with MiXCR, one entry per CDR3 protein. In the table there are 14,000 or so distinct CDR3 sequences, approximately 12% of which are singletons. The material sequenced was blood, taken during antiretroviral therapy. All receptors come from an adult with HIV infection. The donor label of this sample is uncertain.

This clonotype was seen only a few times. This chain uses TRBV6-1 with TRBJ2-3; TRBD2 aligns across 14 bases. The CDR3 consists of 16 residues. Germline V gives CDR1 MNHNS, CDR2 SASEGT. The V and J ends lost 1 base and 6 bases, in that order; junction bases with no gene match: 3. CDR3 in amino acids: CASSEGLAGGADTQYF. The CDR3 nucleotides are TGTGCCAGCAGTGAAGGACTAGCGGGGGGGGCCGATACGCAGTATTTT.

This clonotype was picked up many times. The rearrangement links TRBV6-4 to TRBJ2-1, with 9 bases aligning to TRBD2. V shed 5 bases, J shed 6 bases, and the junction held 2 bases outside the gene matches. The CDR3 is 13 residues long. Per germline, CDR1 MRHNA and CDR2 SNTAGT. DNA for the CDR3: TGTGCCAGCAGTTCGACTAGCGGCAATGAGCAGTTCTTC. Encoded protein: CASSSTSGNEQFF.

This clonotype was counted at least ten times. This chain joins TRBV5-4 and TRBJ2-1, with D possibly TRBD2 on 6 matching bases. CDR1 and CDR2 (germline): SGHNT, YYREEE (reference sequence). This CDR3 has 14 residues. V was trimmed by 0 bases and J by 7 bases, leaving 11 bases between them. CDR3 loop: CASSLGLVENEQFF. The CDR3, as DNA: TGTGCCAGCAGCTTGGGACTAGTAGAAAATGAGCAGTTCTTC.

The sample holds a few counts of this clonotype. CDR3 nucleotides: TGTGCCAGCAGTAGCCCCCGCTCAGATTCTCCGAACAGCGAGCAGTACTTC. Encoded protein: CASSSPRSDSPNSEQYF. The chain joins TRBV28 to TRBJ2-7; no reliable D call. The V gene lost 5 bases and the J gene lost 6 bases, with 26 bases spanning the gap. This CDR3 contains 17 residues. Per the germline V gene, CDR1 is MDHEN and CDR2 is SYDVKM.

This clonotype was recorded at least ten times. The chain couples TRBV20-1 to TRBJ2-7; TRBD2 might be the D (7 bases). V lost 5 bases, J lost 0 bases, and 17 bases lay in between. The germline V gene encodes CDR1 DFQATT and CDR2 SNEGSKA (reference sequence). This CDR3 comprises 15 residues. In DNA form, the CDR3 reads TGCAGTGCTGCACATCCGGGGGGCCGCTCCTACGAGCAGTACTTC. It is translated as CSAAHPGGRSYEQYF.

This clonotype was picked up many times. This chain joins TRBV5-6 and TRBJ2-2; possibly TRBD1 for D (5 bases). Germline V gene data show CDR1 as SGHDT and CDR2 as YYEEEE. Trimming removed 0 bases at V and 4 bases at J, with 7 bases between. The CDR3 covers 14 residues. The CDR3 region has the DNA TGTGCCAGCAGCTTGGGACAGCCCACCGGGGAGCTGTTTTTT. Its protein is CASSLGQPTGELFF.

This clonotype has ten or more counts. V is TRBV4-2 and J is TRBJ2-1, with 15 bases that match TRBD2. In germline, CDR1 is LGHNA, CDR2 YNFKEQ. The CDR3 extends over 18 amino acids. J lost 9 bases, V lost 0 bases, and 9 bases had no gene match. CDR3 loop: CASSQDGTSGRRASEQFF. The DNA of the CDR3 is TGTGCCAGCAGCCAAGATGGGACTAGCGGGAGGAGGGCTAGTGAGCAGTTCTTC.

V gene TRBV7-8 combines with J gene TRBJ1-5; D call uncertain. From germline, CDR1 is SGHVS and CDR2 FQNEAQ. This CDR3 contains 18 residues. V gave up 3 bases and J gave up 2 bases, with 20 bases separating them. The CDR3 sequence: CASSFSLTSDRGNQPQHF. The CDR3 bases are TGTGCCAGCAGCTTCAGTCTTACTTCGGATCGGGGCAATCAGCCCCAGCATTTT.

This clonotype was found many times. This chain connects TRBV11-2 to TRBJ2-1; D not certain. This CDR3 is 17 amino acids long. Germline V gene lookup returns CDR1 SGHAT and CDR2 FQNNGV. Trimming took 5 bases from V and 0 from J, leaving 17 bases between them. CDR3 residues: CASSAQRGFNSYNEQFF. CDR3 DNA sequence: TGTGCCAGCAGCGCCCAGCGTGGATTTAACTCCTACAATGAGCAGTTCTTC.

This clonotype was observed at least ten times. The chain combines TRBV6-5 with TRBJ2-7, with D possibly matching TRBD2 (7 bases). Germline V gene lookup returns CDR1 MNHEY and CDR2 SVGAGI. The CDR3 is 14 residues long. V was pared by 8 bases and J by 1 base, with 15 bases between. Written as DNA, the CDR3 is TGTGCCAGCGGGGGGGGCCCCCAATCCTACGAGCAGTACTTC. Translating it yields CASGGGPQSYEQYF.

The J gene is TRBJ2-7, the V gene TRBV29-1; tentatively, D is TRBD2 (6 bases). V was trimmed by 6 bases and J by 7 bases, leaving 19 bases between them. The length of the CDR3 is 13 residues. Germline assignment: CDR1 SQVTM and CDR2 ANQGSEA. The CDR3 loop reads CSVRTLLGGEQYF. Here the CDR3 DNA reads TGCAGCGTGCGGACACTACTTGGGGGGGAGCAGTACTTC.

This clonotype came up many times. The V gene is TRBV12-3 or TRBV12-4, the J gene TRBJ1-5; D possibly corresponds to TRBD1 (5 bases). The CDR3 loop spans 14 amino acids. Trimming left V 8 bases short and J 3 bases short, with 14 bases between. CDR3 DNA sequence: TGTGCCAGCGGGACCCAGGGCGCCAATCAGCCCCAGCATTTT. Protein product: CASGTQGANQPQHF.

The rearrangement joins TRBV4-1 to TRBJ2-1; 9 bases are shared with TRBD1. The germline V gene encodes CDR1 MGHRA and CDR2 YSYEKL. The trim removed 6 bases at V and 8 bases at J, leaving 11 bases unmatched. The CDR3 totals 15 residues. This chain's CDR3 is CASRFRDRVMDEQFF. Written as DNA, the CDR3 is TGCGCCAGCAGGTTCCGGGACAGGGTGATGGATGAGCAGTTCTTC.

Notes on this clonotype: At one boundary the junction diverges from the germline segment, which might be a read error. This rearrangement joins TRBV7-7 to TRBJ2-1; 14 bases map to TRBD2. CDR3 size: 16 residues. CDR1 and CDR2 (germline): SSHAT, FNYEAQ (reference sequence). The CDR3 bases are TGTGCTAGCAGCCCGGGGACTAGCGGGAGCCCCCATGAGCAGTTCTTC. As protein: CASSPGTSGSPHEQFF.

The chain carries TRBV9 and TRBJ2-1, with TRBD2 matching over 10 bases. The CDR3 extends over 16 amino acids. From germline, CDR1 is SGDLS and CDR2 YYNGEE. V trimming: 4 bases; J trimming: 2 bases; junction bases outside the gene matches: 6. The CDR3 loop reads CASSSRTSGAYNEQFF. The CDR3 bases are TGTGCCAGCAGCTCCAGGACTAGCGGAGCCTACAATGAGCAGTTCTTC.

As regards this clonotype: The junction departs from germline at one end; a sequencing error may be responsible. The chain carries TRBV6-6 and TRBJ2-5; 9 nucleotides agree with TRBD2. The CDR3 length is 17 residues. CDR1 MNHNY and CDR2 SVGAGI come from the germline V gene (reference sequence). The CDR3 loop reads CASGVLRGGALQGTQYF. The CDR3 nucleotides are TGTGCCAGCGGGGTTCTCCGCGGGGGGGCTCTCCAAGGGACCCAGTACTTC.

This clonotype was counted a few times. The chain recombines TRBV29-1 with TRBJ2-1; 9 bases fit TRBD1. This CDR3 spans 15 amino acids. V gave up 3 bases and J gave up 6 bases; unmatched junction bases: 9. Germline CDR1 reads SQVTM; CDR2 reads ANQGSEA. As DNA, the CDR3 is TGCAGCGTTGAGAAAGATGGGACAGGGATCAATGAGCAGTTCTTC. Translating it yields CSVEKDGTGINEQFF.

About this clonotype: A clone one base away is much larger, so this may be a read error. For the CDR3, the DNA is TGTGCCACCAGCAAACGTAGCCCTCTTTCCTACAATGAGCATTTCTTC. It yields the protein CATSKRSPLSYNEHFF. The gene calls are TRBV15 and TRBJ2-1; the D is unclear. The CDR3 has 16 amino acids. CDR1 LNHNV and CDR2 YYDKDF come from the germline V gene (reference sequence).

This clonotype was picked up many times. The chain uses TRBV20-1 and TRBJ2-7, with 8 bases that match TRBD2. Germline assignment: CDR1 DFQATT and CDR2 SNEGSKA (reference sequence). V shed 6 bases and J 2 bases; nucleotides not matched to a gene: 9. The CDR3 length is 14 residues. The CDR3 region has the DNA TGCAGTGCGACGACGGGAGGGCTCACCTACGAGCAGTACTTC. Translating it yields CSATTGGLTYEQYF.

In this sample, this clonotype turned up many times. The chain joins TRBV7-8 to TRBJ2-7; 10 bases map to TRBD1. The CDR3 extends over 17 amino acids. With V trimmed by 2 bases and J by 5 bases, 12 bases remained unmatched. Germline V gene lookup returns CDR1 SGHVS and CDR2 FQNEAQ. The DNA for the CDR3 is TGTGCCAGCAGCTTACTCATCTTGGGACAGGGGTTCCACGAGCAGTACTTC. This translates into CASSLLILGQGFHEQYF.

This clonotype was counted many times. The CDR3: CSVTRQRPYGYTF. CDR3 nucleotides: TGCAGCGTCACGCGACAGCGCCCCTATGGCTACACCTTC. The genes are TRBV29-1 and TRBJ1-2, with D possibly matching TRBD1 (5 bases). This CDR3 has 13 residues. Germline CDR1 SQVTM, CDR2 ANQGSEA. The V end lost 6 bases, the J end lost 4 bases, and 15 bases lay between the germline ends.

This clonotype was detected ten times or more. V gene TRBV29-1 combines with J gene TRBJ2-3; D gene unclear. In germline, CDR1 is SQVTM, CDR2 ANQGSEA. V lost 2 bases, J lost 2 bases, and 8 bases lay in between. The CDR3 covers 13 residues. CDR3 sequence (DNA): TGCAGCGTTGAAAGGAACCCCACAGATACGCAGTATTTT. Its translation is CSVERNPTDTQYF.